A single sample is the source of the 14 T cell receptor beta chains below, sequenced in a study of beta chain features in type 1 diabetes. Study outcomes and limitations: Shorter TCRB CDR3s, moderately but significantly so, marked every one of the four CD4+ subsets in Type 1 diabetes patients.

Expressed TCRB transcripts were sequenced after all isolated RNA was converted to cDNA. The table came from immunoSEQ multiplex PCR; TCRdb's copy has only in-frame clones and leaves some out. Of around 650,000 clones listed, around 12% are singletons. These TCRs' antigens remain unknown. The source material was naive CD4+ T cells from blood. Receptors originate from a man aged 25 to 40 with type 1 diabetes.

V is TRBV6-1 and J is TRBJ2-1; 15 nucleotides line up with TRBD2. The CDR3 totals 17 residues. Losses at the gene ends were 2 bases for V and 7 bases for J; bases not matched to a gene: 6. From germline, CDR1 is MNHNS and CDR2 SASEGT. The CDR3 coding sequence is TGTGCCAGCAGTGAAACGGGACTAGCGGGGGGAAGTAATGAGCAGTTCTTC. This translates into CASSETGLAGGSNEQFF.

This clone was detected a few times. The chain employs TRBV9 and TRBJ1-4, with TRBD1 matching 9 bases. This CDR3 has 15 residues. The germline V gene encodes CDR1 SGDLS and CDR2 YYNGEE. V was clipped by 4 bases and J by 3 bases; unmatched bases: 4. The CDR3 sequence is CASSPGQGSNEKLFF. The CDR3 nucleotides are TGTGCCAGCAGCCCAGGACAGGGGTCTAATGAAAAACTGTTTTTT.

The rearrangement joins TRBV7-2 to TRBJ2-1; D is unresolved. The CDR3 runs to 14 residues. Germline V CDR1 and CDR2: SGHTA, FQGNSA. Trimming left V 1 base short and J 5 bases short, with 9 bases between. The CDR3 loop reads CASSLVAENNEQFF. Here the CDR3 DNA reads TGTGCCAGCAGCTTAGTCGCAGAAAACAATGAGCAGTTCTTC.

The chain carries TRBV11-2 and TRBJ1-3; D might be TRBD1 (5 bases). Trimming removed 6 bases at V and 0 bases at J, with 15 bases between. The CDR3 contains 16 residues. Germline CDR1 is SGHAT and CDR2 is FQNNGV. The CDR3 here is CASSSLRGNSGNTIYF. CDR3 DNA sequence: TGTGCCAGCAGTTCCCTAAGGGGCAACTCTGGAAACACCATATATTTT.

This sequence joins TRBV2 and TRBJ2-5; D unclear. This CDR3 is built from 13 residues. The germline gives CDR1 SNHLY, CDR2 FYNNEI. The germline V and J ends were trimmed by 6 bases and 7 bases, with 15 bases remaining between them. The CDR3 region is CASSPANLGTQYF. The CDR3 DNA is TGTGCCAGCAGCCCAGCGAACCTGGGGACCCAGTACTTC.

V usage is TRBV29-1 and J usage is TRBJ2-3; perhaps TRBD2 as D (5 bases). CDR3 length: 13 amino acids. V gave up 7 bases and J gave up 3 bases, with 14 bases separating them. Germline loops: CDR1 SQVTM, CDR2 ANQGSEA. The CDR3 region is CSGDWRATDTQYF. In DNA form, the CDR3 reads TGCAGCGGCGACTGGCGGGCAACAGATACGCAGTATTTT.

This clone was seen only a few times. This chain connects TRBV5-4 to TRBJ1-2, with D uncertain. The CDR3 runs to 15 residues. CDR1 is SGHNT and CDR2 is YYREEE in the germline V gene (reference sequence). V dropped 4 bases and J dropped 2 bases, with 15 bases sitting between them. Written as DNA, the CDR3 is TGTGCCAGCAGCGCACCGGGATATTCCAACTATGGCTACACCTTC. This translates into CASSAPGYSNYGYTF.

The chain employs TRBV25-1 and TRBJ2-5, with 12 bases lining up with TRBD2. Germline V gives CDR1 MGHDK, CDR2 SYGVNS. This CDR3 has 15 residues. Trimming took 6 bases from V and 5 from J; bases not matched to a gene: 7. The CDR3 is CASRSTSGGSETQYF. CDR3 in DNA: TGTGCCAGCAGATCGACTAGCGGGGGCTCGGAGACCCAGTACTTC.

The chain is built from TRBV9 and TRBJ2-3; 7 nucleotides line up with TRBD2. The length of the CDR3 is 15 residues. In germline, CDR1 is SGDLS, CDR2 YYNGEE. The V and J ends lost 4 bases and 3 bases, in that order; junction bases with no gene match: 8. CDR3 bases: TGTGCCAGCAGCCGCCGCTCGGGGGGTACAGATACGCAGTATTTT. It codes for CASSRRSGGTDTQYF.

In this sample, this clone turned up a few times. The chain combines TRBV18 with TRBJ2-7, with 7 bases that match TRBD1. From germline, CDR1 is KGHSH and CDR2 LQKENI. Losses at the gene ends were 5 bases for V and 6 bases for J; bases not matched to a gene: 10. CDR3 length: 14 residues. DNA of the CDR3: TGTGCCAGCTCAAGGGAACAGGGGTGGAGCGAGCAGTACTTC. This encodes CASSREQGWSEQYF.

The rearrangement links TRBV7-8 to TRBJ1-1, with 8 bases aligning to TRBD1. The CDR3 has 16 amino acids. V gave up 5 bases and J gave up 2 bases; unmatched junction bases: 10. Germline V gene sequence: CDR1 SGHVS, CDR2 FQNEAQ. The DNA for the CDR3 is TGTGCCAGCAGCACTCTCGGACAGGGACTTAACACTGAAGCTTTCTTT. It specifies CASSTLGQGLNTEAFF. Full variable domain (outside the CDR3, taken from reference TRBV7-8 and TRBJ1-1): GAGVSQSPRYKVAKRGQDVALRCDPISGHVSLFWYQQALGQGPEFLTYFQNEAQLDKSGLPSDRFFAERPEGSVSTLKIQRTQQEDSAVYLCASSTLGQGLNTEAFFGQGTRLTVV.

The table lists this clone with a few counts. This rearrangement joins TRBV6-5 to TRBJ2-7; D may be TRBD1 (5 bases). There are 13 residues in the CDR3. Trimming stripped 6 bases from V and 3 bases from J, with 12 bases between. The V gene's germline CDR1 is MNHEY and CDR2 SVGAGI. CDR3 DNA: TGTGCCAGCAGACAGACAGCCGGCTACGAGCAGTACTTC. The encoded protein is CASRQTAGYEQYF.

This chain uses TRBV5-1 with TRBJ2-1, with D possibly TRBD2 on 8 matching bases. CDR3 size: 18 residues. The germline V gene encodes CDR1 SGHRS and CDR2 YFSETQ. Trimming removed 4 bases at V and 5 bases at J, with 25 bases between. The CDR3 here is CASSAPREGAMYDNEQFF. The CDR3 DNA reads TGCGCCAGCAGCGCCCCCCGGGAGGGGGCAATGTACGACAATGAGCAGTTCTTC. Looking up the rest from reference TRBV5-1 and TRBJ2-1 gives the full variable domain: KAGVTQTPRYLIKTRGQQVTLSCSPISGHRSVSWYQQTPGQGLQFLFEYFSETQRNKGNFPGRFSGRQFSNSRSEMNVSTLELGDSALYLCASSAPREGAMYDNEQFFGPGTRLTVL.

V usage is TRBV5-1 and J usage is TRBJ2-5; 7 bases line up with TRBD1. The CDR3 sequence is 16 residues long. Trimming cost V 0 bases and J 2 bases; bases outside gene matches: 7. Germline V gene sequence: CDR1 SGHRS, CDR2 YFSETQ. CDR3 bases: TGCGCCAGCAGCTTGGTCCCAGGGGGACAACAAGAGACCCAGTACTTC. Translating it yields CASSLVPGGQQETQYF.